These T cell receptor beta chains were read from a single sample in a study of identical twins. TCRdb reprocessed the 5' RACE reads via MiXCR and lists one record per CDR3 protein. This table has approximately 220,000 distinct CDR3 sequences, roughly a tenth appearing once. Material: memory (CD45RO+) T cells sorted from blood. These receptors all come from a woman between 18 and 30 years old in good health. CDR3s include the opening cysteine and the closing phenylalanine or tryptophan. D genes are given only for firm matches. Size is omitted from some rows. Given values are once, few, many or a class for expanded clones.

>TRBV5-5|.|few|TRBJ1-2
CASSLVSHYGYTF
TGTGCCAGCAGCTTGGTTTCCCACTATGGCTACACCTTC
>TRBV11-2|TRBD2|.|TRBJ2-1
CASSFTSGVGNEQFF
TGTGCCAGCAGCTTTACTAGCGGGGTTGGGAATGAGCAGTTCTTC
>TRBV20-1|.|.|TRBJ2-2
CSAGHMNTGELFF
TGCAGTGCTGGACACATGAACACCGGGGAGCTGTTTTTT
>TRBV12-3/TRBV12-4|.|many|TRBJ1-2
CASSLRGRGTNYGYTF
TGTGCCAGCAGTTTGAGGGGGAGAGGTACTAACTATGGCTACACCTTC
>TRBV7-9|.|many|TRBJ1-1
CASSYHRVSDTEAFF
TGTGCCAGCAGCTACCACAGGGTAAGCGACACTGAAGCTTTCTTT
>TRBV18|TRBD1|few|TRBJ1-2
CASSPGQGVGYGYTF
TGTGCCAGCTCGCCCGGACAGGGAGTAGGCTATGGCTACACCTTC
>TRBV6-2/TRBV6-3|TRBD2|many|TRBJ2-2
CASSYRGLAGPGELFF
TGTGCCAGCAGTTACCGGGGGCTAGCGGGACCCGGGGAGCTGTTTTTT
>TRBV5-1|TRBD2|many|TRBJ2-5
CASSGAGGPLETQYF
TGCGCCAGCAGCGGAGCGGGGGGGCCTTTAGAGACCCAGTACTTC
>TRBV20-1|.|many|TRBJ2-1
CSAFRDVNEQFF
TGCAGTGCTTTTCGGGACGTCAATGAGCAGTTCTTC
>TRBV6-5|.|.|TRBJ2-7
CASSYSRDGGFGDEQYF
TGTGCCAGCAGTTACTCTAGGGACGGAGGTTTCGGGGACGAGCAGTACTTC
>TRBV3-1|.|.|TRBJ2-3
CASSQATGTDTQYF
TGTGCCAGCAGCCAAGCCACAGGCACAGATACGCAGTATTTT
>TRBV10-3|.|.|TRBJ1-1
CAIGGPGTEPFF
TGTGCCATCGGGGGCCCTGGGACTGAACCTTTCTTT
>TRBV12-3/TRBV12-4|TRBD2|many|TRBJ2-5
CASRGSGRYQETQYF
TGTGCCAGCAGAGGTAGCGGGAGGTACCAAGAGACCCAGTACTTC
>TRBV20-1|.|few|TRBJ1-4
CSARDRDGGEKLFF
TGCAGTGCTAGAGATAGGGACGGCGGTGAAAAACTGTTTTTT
>TRBV20-1|.|many|TRBJ2-3
CSATANFRGQYF
TGCAGTGCGACGGCTAACTTCCGAGGGCAGTATTTT
>TRBV7-2|TRBD2|many|TRBJ2-7
CASSLVGRVDEQYF
TGTGCCAGCAGCTTAGTCGGGAGGGTCGACGAGCAGTACTTC
>TRBV3-1|TRBD2|few|TRBJ2-1
CASSRTSGSEQFF
TGTGCCAGCAGCCGGACTAGCGGGAGTGAGCAGTTCTTC
>TRBV3-1|.|many|TRBJ1-2
CASSRDTSLYGYTF
TGTGCCAGCAGCCGGGACACAAGCCTCTATGGCTACACCTTC
>TRBV18|.|few|TRBJ2-7
CASSPRTDLSEQYF
TGTGCCAGCTCACCACGGACAGACCTCTCCGAGCAGTACTTC
>TRBV7-9|.|many|TRBJ1-1
CASSLEMNTEAFF
TGTGCCAGCAGTTTAGAAATGAACACTGAAGCTTTCTTT
>TRBV18|TRBD1|many|TRBJ2-1
CASSPGTGLEQFF
TGTGCCAGCTCACCAGGGACAGGACTTGAGCAGTTCTTC
>TRBV7-9|.|few|TRBJ1-5
CASSLDFQGNQPQHF
TGTGCCAGCAGCTTAGACTTTCAGGGGAATCAGCCCCAGCATTTT
>TRBV5-1|TRBD2|.|TRBJ2-2
CASSLDRTSRTGELFF
TGCGCCAGCAGCTTGGATCGGACTAGCCGAACCGGGGAGCTGTTTTTT
>TRBV7-9|.|.|TRBJ2-5
CASSLVVGGGETQYF
TGTGCCAGCAGCTTAGTTGTTGGAGGGGGAGAGACCCAGTACTTC
>TRBV15|.|.|TRBJ2-2
CATNPGVLTGELFF
TGTGCCACCAACCCAGGGGTCCTTACCGGGGAGCTGTTTTTT
>TRBV5-6|.|many|TRBJ2-5
CASSLYRETQYF
TGTGCCAGCAGCTTGTATCGGGAGACCCAGTACTTC
>TRBV5-1|TRBD1|.|TRBJ2-1
CASSFGTGNEQFF
TGCGCCAGCAGCTTTGGGACAGGGAATGAGCAGTTCTTC
>TRBV12-3/TRBV12-4|.|many|TRBJ1-5
CASTNGGANQPQHF
TGTGCCAGCACCAATGGGGGCGCCAATCAGCCCCAGCATTTT
>TRBV11-2|TRBD1|.|TRBJ1-1
CASSSRTGQNTEAFF
TGTGCCAGCAGCTCCAGGACAGGGCAGAACACTGAAGCTTTCTTT
>TRBV11-2|TRBD1|many|TRBJ1-2
CASSPLGTGGKLGGYTF
TGTGCCAGCAGCCCACTCGGGACAGGGGGCAAATTGGGCGGCTACACCTTC
>TRBV20-1|.|many|TRBJ1-5
CSAIGVGQPQHF
TGCAGTGCTATAGGGGTTGGACAGCCCCAGCATTTT
>TRBV5-5|.|.|TRBJ2-2
CASSLNTGKLFF
TGTGCCAGCAGCTTAAACACCGGGAAGCTGTTTTTT
>TRBV27|.|.|TRBJ2-4
CASPKAPRGRNIQYF
TGTGCCAGCCCTAAAGCCCCCAGGGGTCGGAACATTCAGTACTTC
>TRBV20-1|TRBD1|.|TRBJ1-1
CSATQTGSPDTEAFF
TGCAGTGCGACTCAGACAGGGTCTCCAGACACTGAAGCTTTCTTT
>TRBV6-1|TRBD2|few|TRBJ2-3
CASSARISSGRVFTQYF
TGTGCCAGCAGTGCCCGTATTTCTAGCGGGAGGGTTTTTACGCAGTATTTT
>TRBV18|TRBD1|many|TRBJ2-2
CASSSQGTGELFF
TGTGCCAGCTCGTCACAGGGGACCGGGGAGCTGTTTTTT
>TRBV6-5|.|.|TRBJ1-1
CASRTSTKAFF
TGTGCCAGCAGGACTTCAACGAAGGCTTTCTTT
>TRBV27|.|.|TRBJ2-7
CASSFHGGISEQYF
TGTGCCAGCAGTTTCCATGGGGGCATCTCCGAGCAGTACTTC
>TRBV5-1|.|.|TRBJ1-1
CASSLGNMNTEAFF
TGCGCCAGCAGCCTGGGTAACATGAACACTGAAGCTTTCTTT
>TRBV9|TRBD1|few|TRBJ2-7
CASSGGGQGLYEQYF
TGTGCCAGCAGCGGAGGGGGACAGGGGCTTTACGAGCAGTACTTC
>TRBV6-1|.|few|TRBJ2-7
CASSLNPGYEQYF
TGTGCCAGCAGCCTAAATCCGGGTTACGAGCAGTACTTC
>TRBV29-1|.|few|TRBJ1-3
CSAAGVNTIYF
TGCAGCGCCGCGGGGGTAAACACCATATATTTT
>TRBV20-1|.|many|TRBJ2-1
CSASWFATSYNEQFF
TGCAGTGCTAGCTGGTTCGCGACCTCCTACAATGAGCAGTTCTTC
>TRBV10-3|.|.|TRBJ2-7
CAISDLGSEQYF
TGTGCCATCAGTGACCTGGGGAGCGAGCAGTACTTC
>TRBV5-1|.|many|TRBJ2-2
CASSLSSPGELFF
TGCGCCAGCAGCTTGAGTAGCCCCGGGGAGCTGTTTTTT
>TRBV7-9|TRBD2|many|TRBJ2-1
CASSLGTSGSYNEQFF
TGTGCCAGCAGCTTAGGGACTAGCGGATCCTACAATGAGCAGTTCTTC
>TRBV6-1|TRBD1|many|TRBJ2-5
CASRQGAWETQYF
TGTGCCTCAAGACAGGGGGCGTGGGAGACCCAGTACTTC
>TRBV12-3/TRBV12-4|TRBD2|few|TRBJ2-3
CASSLMGLAVTDTQYF
TGTGCCAGCAGTTTAATGGGACTAGCGGTCACAGATACGCAGTATTTT
>TRBV5-1|TRBD1|.|TRBJ2-1
CASSRTPGGIGNEQFF
TGCGCCAGCAGCCGTACACCAGGGGGCATAGGCAATGAGCAGTTCTTC
>TRBV27|.|many|TRBJ2-1
CASSLMAPLMREQFF
TGTGCCAGCAGTTTGATGGCTCCCCTGATGAGAGAGCAGTTCTTC
>TRBV7-9|TRBD1|.|TRBJ2-1
CASSLKTGDPNEQFF
TGTGCCAGCAGCTTGAAAACAGGGGATCCCAATGAGCAGTTCTTC
>TRBV9|.|.|TRBJ1-2
CASSVDLDYGYTF
TGTGCCAGCAGCGTAGATTTGGATTATGGCTACACCTTC
>TRBV3-1|TRBD2|few|TRBJ2-7
CASSQSLPGLAHEQYF
TGTGCCAGCAGCCAATCCCTTCCGGGACTAGCCCACGAGCAGTACTTC
>TRBV20-1|.|.|TRBJ1-2
CSARDPVSYGYTF
TGCAGTGCTAGAGATCCAGTTAGCTATGGCTACACCTTC
>TRBV3-1|TRBD2|few|TRBJ2-4
CASSPAWGGMNIQYF
TGTGCCAGCAGCCCAGCCTGGGGGGGGATGAACATTCAGTACTTC
>TRBV11-2|TRBD1|few|TRBJ2-2
CASSYRPGTGFNTGELFF
TGTGCCAGCAGCTATCGTCCCGGGACAGGGTTCAACACCGGGGAGCTGTTTTTT
>TRBV18|.|few|TRBJ1-2
CASSPQTTLYGYTF
TGTGCCAGCTCACCACAAACGACCCTCTATGGCTACACCTTC
>TRBV20-1|.|few|TRBJ2-7
CSARDNAGHRLAYEQYF
TGCAGTGCTAGAGATAATGCGGGACACAGATTGGCCTACGAGCAGTACTTC
>TRBV5-5|TRBD1|many|TRBJ1-2
CASSLDRGTGYTF
TGTGCCAGCAGCTTAGACAGGGGGACCGGCTACACCTTC
>TRBV18|.|.|TRBJ1-3
CASSQLSDTLTGNTIYF
TGTGCCAGCTCACAACTATCGGACACACTAACTGGAAACACCATATATTTT